This paragraph covers one TCR beta chain sequence. Authors' processing steps: Reference gene primer amplification yielded estimated nucleated cell counts. Data came from immunoSEQ multiplex PCR; TCRdb stores just in-frame clones and leaves some out. V, J and clone size are taken as reported in that table, and D and trimming were inferred from the DNA itself. The sample yields roughly 130,000 clones, under 85% seen once. This entry comes from a study of blood T cell repertoires in COVID-19. The CDR3 loop spans 16 amino acids. Unmatched junction bases numbered 14, after V lost 8 bases and J lost 6 bases. Germline lookup yields CDR1 SNHLY and CDR2 FYNNEI.

This receptor was identified in a woman aged 60-70 years with acute or convalescent COVID-19. Sequenced: peripheral blood. V usage is TRBV2 and J usage is TRBJ2-1, with TRBD1 matching over 9 bases. The CDR3 DNA sequence: TGTGCCAGCTCCCTGTTGACAGGGGGGACAATCAATGAGCAGTTCTTC. It specifies CASSLLTGGTINEQFF.